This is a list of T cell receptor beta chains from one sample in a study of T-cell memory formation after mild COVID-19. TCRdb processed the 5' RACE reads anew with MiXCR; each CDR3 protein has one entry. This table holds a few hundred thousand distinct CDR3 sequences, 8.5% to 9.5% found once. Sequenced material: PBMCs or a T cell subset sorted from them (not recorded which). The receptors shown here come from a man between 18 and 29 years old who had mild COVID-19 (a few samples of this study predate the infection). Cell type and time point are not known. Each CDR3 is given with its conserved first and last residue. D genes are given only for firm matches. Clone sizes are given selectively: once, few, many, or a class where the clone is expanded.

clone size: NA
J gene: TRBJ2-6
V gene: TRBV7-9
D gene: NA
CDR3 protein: CASSFEGQTFSGANVLTF
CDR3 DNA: TGTGCCAGCAGCTTCGAAGGACAGACTTTCTCTGGGGCCAACGTCCTGACTTTC

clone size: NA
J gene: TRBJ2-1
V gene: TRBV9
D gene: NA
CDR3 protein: CASSVSTRNEQFF
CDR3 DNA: TGTGCCAGCAGCGTAAGCACAAGAAATGAGCAGTTCTTC

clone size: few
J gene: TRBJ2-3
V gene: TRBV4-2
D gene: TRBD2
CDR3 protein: CASGSGGRGYTQYF
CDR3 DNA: TGTGCCAGCGGTAGCGGGGGGCGAGGGTATACGCAGTATTTT

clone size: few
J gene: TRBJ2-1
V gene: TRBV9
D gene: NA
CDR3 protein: CASSALVNEQFF
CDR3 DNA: TGTGCCAGCAGCGCCTTAGTCAATGAGCAGTTCTTC

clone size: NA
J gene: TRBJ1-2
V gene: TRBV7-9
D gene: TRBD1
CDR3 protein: CASSLFRTTGDYGYTF
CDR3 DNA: TGTGCCAGCAGCTTATTTCGGACGACAGGGGACTATGGCTACACCTTC

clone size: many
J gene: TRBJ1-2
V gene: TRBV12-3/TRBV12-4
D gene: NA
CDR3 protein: CASGSIDLSNYGYTF
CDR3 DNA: TGTGCCAGCGGGTCCATCGATCTTTCTAACTATGGCTACACCTTC

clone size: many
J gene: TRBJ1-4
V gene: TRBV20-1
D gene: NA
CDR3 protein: CSTSPGALNEKLFF
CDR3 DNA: TGCAGTACGTCCCCGGGAGCTCTAAATGAAAAACTGTTTTTT

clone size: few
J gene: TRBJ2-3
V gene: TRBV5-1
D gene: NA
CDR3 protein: CATQRSGTTDTQYF
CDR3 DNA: TGCGCCACCCAGAGGAGCGGGACAACAGATACGCAGTATTTT

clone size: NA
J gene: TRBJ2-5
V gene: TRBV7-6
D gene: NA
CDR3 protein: CASSSIHQETQYF
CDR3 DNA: TGTGCCAGCAGCTCAATCCATCAGGAGACCCAGTACTTC

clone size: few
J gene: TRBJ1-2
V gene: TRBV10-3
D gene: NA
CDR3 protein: CAISGHSYGYTF
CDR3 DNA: TGTGCCATCAGTGGTCATAGCTATGGCTACACCTTC

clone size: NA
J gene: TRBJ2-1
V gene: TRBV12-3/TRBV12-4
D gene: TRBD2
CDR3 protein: CASRPGTSGSNEQFF
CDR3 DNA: TGTGCCAGCAGACCCGGGACTAGCGGATCCAATGAGCAGTTCTTC

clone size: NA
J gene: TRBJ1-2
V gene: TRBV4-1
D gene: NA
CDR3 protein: CASSQVSDSVEHYGYTF
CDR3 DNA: TGCGCCAGCAGCCAAGTATCGGACTCAGTGGAGCACTATGGCTACACCTTC

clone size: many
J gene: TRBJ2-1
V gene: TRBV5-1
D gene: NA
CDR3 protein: CASSRLQGLNEQFF
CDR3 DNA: TGCGCCAGCAGCCGATTACAGGGTCTGAATGAGCAGTTCTTC

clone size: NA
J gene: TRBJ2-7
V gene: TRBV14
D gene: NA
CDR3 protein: CASSVRGTSYEQYF
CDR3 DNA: TGTGCCAGCAGCGTACGGGGGACGTCCTACGAGCAGTACTTC

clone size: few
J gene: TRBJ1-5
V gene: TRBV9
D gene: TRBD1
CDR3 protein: CASSTTGGRQPQHF
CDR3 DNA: TGTGCCAGCAGCACGACAGGGGGTCGTCAGCCCCAGCATTTT

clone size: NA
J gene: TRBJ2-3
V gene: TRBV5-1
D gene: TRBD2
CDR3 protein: CASSLGVSGEADTQYF
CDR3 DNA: TGCGCCAGCAGCTTGGGAGTTAGCGGGGAGGCCGATACGCAGTATTTT

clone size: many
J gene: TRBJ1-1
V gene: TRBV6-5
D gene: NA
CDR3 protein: CASSPGGRTNTEAFF
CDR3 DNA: TGTGCCAGCAGTCCGGGGGGCAGGACGAACACTGAAGCTTTCTTT

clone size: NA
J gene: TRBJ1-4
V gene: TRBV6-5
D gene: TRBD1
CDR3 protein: CASSAGDRDLKKLFF
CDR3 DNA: TGTGCCAGCAGTGCGGGGGACAGGGATTTGAAAAAACTGTTTTTT